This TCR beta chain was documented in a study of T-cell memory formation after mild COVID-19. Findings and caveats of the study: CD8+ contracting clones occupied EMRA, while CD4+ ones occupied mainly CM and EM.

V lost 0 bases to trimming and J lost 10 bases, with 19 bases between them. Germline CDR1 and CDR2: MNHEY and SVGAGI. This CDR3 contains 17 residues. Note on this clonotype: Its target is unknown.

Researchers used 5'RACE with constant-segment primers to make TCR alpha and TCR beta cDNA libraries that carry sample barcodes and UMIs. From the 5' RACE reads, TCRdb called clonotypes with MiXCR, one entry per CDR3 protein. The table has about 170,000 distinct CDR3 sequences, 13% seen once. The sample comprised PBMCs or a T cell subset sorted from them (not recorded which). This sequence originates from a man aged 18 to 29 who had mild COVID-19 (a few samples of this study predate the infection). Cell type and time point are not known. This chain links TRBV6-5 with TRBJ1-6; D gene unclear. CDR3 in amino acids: CASSYSIVTGNRSPLHF. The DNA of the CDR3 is TGTGCCAGCAGTTACTCGATAGTCACGGGGAACAGATCACCCCTCCACTTT.